This T cell receptor (beta chain) was sequenced during a study of T cell responses to AZD1222 COVID-19 vaccine. Study results and limitations: Only a handful of AZD1222 recipients, several in all, had baseline seropositivity. As reported, nearly half of all spike-specific TCRs target variant regions that are unmutated.

Concerning this clone itself: Its specificity is unknown.

Only in-frame clones appear in the TCRdb table, and some are missing; sequencing was by immunoSEQ multiplex PCR. The data contain 120,000 or so clones, 75% to 90% of them seen just once; the ten biggest clones take up 9.4%. Germline values: CDR1 LGHDT, CDR2 YNNKEL (reference sequence). Trimming took 4 bases from V and 0 from J, leaving 2 bases between them. This CDR3 has 12 residues. The V and J genes are TRBV3-1 (or the pseudogene TRBV3-2) and TRBJ2-3; D is unclear. This TCR derives from an adult in good health. Material: peripheral blood, obtained on day 0 of AZD1222 vaccination. The CDR3 DNA is TGTGCCAGCAGCCCTAGCACAGATACGCAGTATTTT. This translates into CASSPSTDTQYF.